The 12 T cell receptor beta chains given below trace back to one sample, sequenced in a study of cytomegalovirus exposure and HLA in healthy donors. The PCR used 60 Vbeta and 13 Jbeta primers. Sequencing was performed with immunoSEQ multiplex PCR; in TCRdb, only in-frame clones are kept and a portion is missing. Found here are about 190,000 clones, roughly four fifths of them singletons; the top ten hold roughly 2.1%. Input material: PBMCs. The receptor set was obtained from a woman aged 25 to 39 in good health and CMV-seropositive.

This clone was detected once. This chain's CDR3 is CASGGLAGSDTQYF. In DNA form, the CDR3 reads TGCGCCAGTGGGGGGCTAGCGGGCTCAGATACGCAGTATTTT. J is TRBJ2-3 and V is TRBV5-1, with TRBD2 matching over 8 bases. V shed 8 bases, J shed 4 bases, and the junction held 9 bases outside the gene matches. Germline CDR1 reads SGHRS; CDR2 reads YFSETQ. The CDR3 has 14 amino acids.

The chain combines TRBV10-3 with TRBJ2-3, with 8 bases fitting TRBD2. This CDR3 is built from 13 residues. V was pared by 10 bases and J by 5 bases, with 8 bases of the junction left unmatched. Germline V CDR1 and CDR2: ENHRY, SYGVKD. The CDR3 DNA follows: TGTGCCACCCGGGGGGGGCGAGAAGATACGCAGTATTTT. Amino acids: CATRGGREDTQYF.

This chain joins TRBV10-3 and TRBJ1-3; perhaps TRBD1 as D (5 bases). V lost 7 bases and J 0 bases, leaving 13 bases between the germline ends. The V gene's germline CDR1 is ENHRY and CDR2 SYGVKD. The CDR3 contains 15 residues. The DNA for the CDR3 is TGTGCCATCAAACACCCGACAGTCTCTGGAAACACCATATATTTT. Protein sequence: CAIKHPTVSGNTIYF.

The V call is TRBV7-2, the J call TRBJ2-1; TRBD1 agrees at 10 bases. The CDR3 contains 15 residues. CDR1 and CDR2 from the germline V gene are SGHTA and FQGNSA. V shed 1 base and J 4 bases; nucleotides not matched to a gene: 1. The CDR3 here is CASSLGGQGYNEQFF. DNA of the CDR3: TGTGCCAGCAGCTTAGGGGGACAGGGGTACAATGAGCAGTTCTTC.

This clone has just a few counts. V and J are TRBV7-2 and TRBJ1-5; D may be TRBD1 (5 bases). This CDR3 contains 13 residues. Trimming cost V 8 bases and J 5 bases, with 13 bases left between them. The germline V gene has CDR1 SGHTA and CDR2 FQGNSA. The CDR3 loop reads CASAGGNHQPQHF. For the CDR3, the DNA is TGTGCCAGCGCGGGGGGGAACCATCAGCCCCAGCATTTT.

This rearrangement joins TRBV19 to TRBJ2-2; 15 nucleotides align to TRBD2. CDR3 size: 16 residues. Trimming removed 6 bases from V and 6 bases from J; junction bases left unmatched: 5. The germline CDR1 and CDR2 sequences are LNHDA and SQIVND (reference sequence). The DNA of the CDR3 is TGTGCCAGTAGCCCCGGGACTAGCGGGGGGCCCGGGGAGCTGTTTTTT. Translating it yields CASSPGTSGGPGELFF.

The chain carries TRBV18 and TRBJ1-4; D not certain. Germline CDR1 reads KGHSH; CDR2 reads LQKENI. The CDR3 spans 15 residues. V was pared by 4 bases and J by 0 bases, with 9 bases between. CDR3 region: CASSRLQATNEKLFF. CDR3 DNA sequence: TGTGCCAGCTCACGACTACAAGCAACTAATGAAAAACTGTTTTTT.

This clone was observed once. V gene TRBV5-5 combines with J gene TRBJ2-5, with TRBD2 matching over 14 bases. This CDR3 is 17 amino acids long. Trimming cost V 4 bases and J 1 base; bases outside gene matches: 6. The germline CDR1 and CDR2 sequences are SGHKS and YYEKEE (reference sequence). CDR3 in amino acids: CASSPGTSGGFQETQYF. The DNA for the CDR3 is TGTGCCAGCAGCCCCGGGACTAGCGGGGGATTCCAAGAGACCCAGTACTTC. Filled out from reference TRBV5-5 and TRBJ2-5, the complete variable domain reads DAGVTQSPTHLIKTRGQQVTLRCSPISGHKSVSWYQQVLGQGPQFIFQYYEKEERGRGNFPDRFSARQFPNYSSELNVNALLLGDSALYLCASSPGTSGGFQETQYFGPGTRLLVL.

The chain employs TRBV25-1 and TRBJ2-4, with 8 nucleotides matching TRBD2. Germline CDR1 reads MGHDK; CDR2 reads SYGVNS. The CDR3 extends over 16 amino acids. Trimming at V came to 4 bases and at J to 4 bases, leaving 9 bases not matched to a gene. The CDR3 spells CASSAHGSGGKNIQYF. The CDR3 DNA sequence: TGTGCCAGCAGTGCTCATGGGTCGGGAGGGAAAAACATTCAGTACTTC. The full variable domain, completed using reference TRBV25-1 and TRBJ2-4, is EADIYQTPRYLVIGTGKKITLECSQTMGHDKMYWYQQDPGMELHLIHYSYGVNSTEKGDLSSESTVSRIRTEHFPLTLESARPSHTSQYLCASSAHGSGGKNIQYFGAGTRLSVL.

The chain carries TRBV27 and TRBJ2-3, with TRBD1 matching over 7 bases. The length of the CDR3 is 17 residues. Losses at the gene ends were 7 bases for V and 4 bases for J; bases not matched to a gene: 17. Germline loops: CDR1 MNHEY, CDR2 SMNVEV (reference sequence). The CDR3 is CASTSLPPRQGADTQYF. In nucleotides, the CDR3 is TGTGCCAGCACAAGCCTTCCCCCTCGGCAGGGGGCAGATACGCAGTATTTT.

The DNA of the CDR3 is TGCGCCAGCAGCCAAGGGATTAGGGGAATCTATCCCTTCCACTATGGCTACACCTTC. Protein sequence: CASSQGIRGIYPFHYGYTF. This chain connects TRBV4-3 to TRBJ1-2, with D maybe TRBD1 (5 bases). CDR3 size: 19 residues. Germline CDR1 LGHNA, CDR2 YSLEER. V lost 1 base and J lost 3, with 24 bases in between.

The chain links TRBV29-1 to TRBJ1-2, with 7 nucleotides matching TRBD1. The CDR3 consists of 13 residues. V lost 7 bases and J lost 3; bases outside the gene matches: 8. CDR1 is SQVTM, CDR2 ANQGSEA, per germline. The CDR3 spells CSATTGRDYGYTF. In DNA form, the CDR3 reads TGCAGCGCCACGACAGGGCGGGACTATGGCTACACCTTC.